These 12 T cell receptor beta chains share one sample of origin, sequenced in a study of breast tumors, draining lymph nodes, adjacent tissues. Axillary draining lymph nodes of breast cancer patients supplied the node samples. From the multiplex PCR reads, TCRdb called clonotypes with MiXCR, one entry per CDR3 protein. The sample includes about 230,000 distinct CDR3 sequences, less than 40% of them seen just once. Sequencing input: axillary lymph node tissue. These receptor sequences come from a female donor with breast cancer. Some clones in this sample may be carry-over from other donors' samples.

About this clonotype: A read error is likely, as this CDR3 ends without the conserved phenylalanine or tryptophan. This chain uses TRBV24-1 with TRBJ2-1; possible D gene TRBD2, 6 bases. This CDR3 is 15 amino acids long. Germline V gene data show CDR1 as KGHDR and CDR2 as SFDVKD. V lost 5 bases, J lost 2 bases, and 12 bases lay in between. The CDR3 sequence: CATSAVGGTYNEQFC. The DNA of the CDR3 is TGTGCCACCAGTGCTGTGGGAGGAACCTACAATGAGCAGTTCTGT.

This clonotype appeared many times. The chain couples TRBV18 to TRBJ2-7; the match to TRBD2 covers 7 bases. The CDR3 runs 13 residues. V dropped 3 bases and J dropped 6; count of bases not matched to a gene: 5. From germline, CDR1 is KGHSH and CDR2 LQKENI. In DNA, the CDR3 is TGTGCCAGCTCACCTGGGACTACAAGCGAGCAGTACTTC. Translation gives CASSPGTTSEQYF.

This clonotype was seen many times. V is TRBV7-8 and J is TRBJ1-2; D may be TRBD1 (5 bases). V lost 4 bases and J lost 5, with 14 bases in between. From germline, CDR1 is SGHVS and CDR2 FQNEAQ. The CDR3 is made up of 14 amino acids. CDR3 residues: CASSWATAFYGYTF. The CDR3 DNA sequence: TGTGCCAGCAGCTGGGCGACAGCTTTTTATGGCTACACCTTC.

Notes on this clonotype: An end of the junction does not agree with germline; a read error may underlie this. This CDR3 is CASSVGTGGANTPYF. In DNA form, the CDR3 reads TGTGCCAGCAGCGTGGGGACAGGGGGCGCAAATACGCCGTATTTT. The gene calls are TRBV9 and TRBJ2-3, with 12 bases fitting TRBD1. CDR3 length: 15 residues. Germline V lookup: CDR1 SGDLS, CDR2 YYNGEE.

This clonotype was counted once. This CDR3 is CSATTQGGSISDTQYF. The CDR3, as DNA: TGCAGTGCGACTACACAGGGCGGTAGTATCTCAGATACGCAGTATTTT. J is TRBJ2-3 and V is TRBV20-1, with D maybe TRBD1 (6 bases). The CDR3 is 16 residues long. Between the trimmed V and J ends, which lost 6 bases and 4 bases, there was a span of 23 bases. Germline CDR1 is DFQATT and CDR2 is SNEGSKA (reference sequence).

As for this clonotype: A much larger clone is a single base away; this may be a read error. The chain recombines TRBV6-5 with TRBJ2-2, with TRBD1 matching over 8 bases. The CDR3 spans 17 residues. V shed 4 bases, J shed 5 bases, and the junction held 12 bases outside the gene matches. Per the germline V gene, CDR1 is MNHEY and CDR2 is SVGAGI. The CDR3 DNA reads as TGTGCCAGCAGTTTGTTGCCGGACAGGGCGGGAACCGGGGAGCTGTTTTTT. Its protein is CASSLLPDRAGTGELFF.

The gene calls are TRBV7-9 and TRBJ1-5, with D uncertain. Germline V CDR1 and CDR2: SEHNR, FQNEAQ (reference sequence). The CDR3 contains 11 residues. Trimming removed 5 bases from V and 11 bases from J, with 10 bases in between. CDR3 region: CASSGLETQHF. The CDR3 DNA reads TGTGCCAGCAGCGGATTAGAGACCCAGCATTTT.

This clonotype was found many times. This chain joins TRBV29-1 and TRBJ2-5; D gene uncertain. The V end lost 6 bases, the J end lost 3 bases, and 17 bases lay between the germline ends. CDR3 length: 14 residues. CDR1 is SQVTM and CDR2 is ANQGSEA in the germline V gene. In DNA, the CDR3 is TGCAGCGTAAAAGAGGTGGTACCGAAAGAGACCCAGTACTTC. This sequence encodes CSVKEVVPKETQYF.

This clonotype has just a few counts. This chain uses TRBV28 with TRBJ2-7, with D maybe TRBD2 (5 bases). Per germline, CDR1 MDHEN and CDR2 SYDVKM. The CDR3 is made up of 12 amino acids. Between the trimmed V and J ends, which lost 6 bases and 2 bases, there was a span of 8 bases. CDR3 region: CASRTGTYEQYF. Written as DNA, the CDR3 is TGTGCCAGCAGGACGGGAACCTACGAGCAGTACTTC.

This clonotype was observed many times. The chain carries TRBV2 and TRBJ2-4; 10 bases match TRBD2. The CDR3 contains 16 residues. After removal of 8 bases from V and 9 bases from J, the junction contained 16 bases not matched to a gene. Germline V gene lookup returns CDR1 SNHLY and CDR2 FYNNEI. CDR3 DNA: TGTGCCAGCGGCGGGGGGAGCGGGAGGGCCACGGGCATTCAGTACTTC. Encoded protein: CASGGGSGRATGIQYF.

This clonotype was observed a single time. The CDR3 ends on some other residue instead of the conserved phenylalanine or tryptophan, so this is likely a read error. V is TRBV7-6 and J is TRBJ2-1; unclear D gene. The CDR3 sequence is 13 residues long. Germline CDR1 SGHVS, CDR2 FNYEAQ. CDR3 sequence (DNA): TGTGCCGGCAGCTTTGGTTCCTACAATGAGCAGTTCTCC. This encodes CAGSFGSYNEQFS.

There are many counts of this clonotype. The V and J genes are TRBV6-5 and TRBJ2-7, with 9 nucleotides matching TRBD1. The CDR3 totals 15 residues. Unmatched junction bases numbered 11, after V lost 5 bases and J lost 6 bases. The V gene's germline CDR1 is MNHEY and CDR2 SVGAGI. The CDR3 nucleotides read TGTGCCAGCAGTCGCCCGGGACAGGGAAGTTCCGAGCAGTACTTC. Translated, it gives CASSRPGQGSSEQYF.